The sequence of this T cell receptor (beta chain) was determined in a study of T cells after somatic rescue of genetic block. Produced via immunoSEQ multiplex PCR; TCRdb's table is partial and in-frame only. The table includes over 95,000 clones, just over 90% detected once. This CDR3 has 17 residues. Trimming pared 4 bases from V and 8 bases from J, leaving 24 bases between. In germline, CDR1 is SGDLS, CDR2 YYNGEE. The sequence came from a woman in her late teens or twenties. The chain carries TRBV9 and TRBJ1-4; D is unresolved. Sequenced material: peripheral blood mononuclear cells (PBMCs). Here the CDR3 DNA reads TGTGCCAGCAGCACCCAAGCCCCGGGCTCCGCGGGGGAAAAACTGTTTTTT. Its translation is CASSTQAPGSAGEKLFF.